This T cell receptor beta chain comes out of a study of blood T cell repertoires in COVID-19. Per the authors' pipeline: Reference gene primer amplification gave estimated nucleated cell counts. TCRdb's table, derived via immunoSEQ multiplex PCR, lists solely in-frame clones and lacks some. V and J calls and clone size are those listed in that table; D and trimming were worked out from the DNA. This repertoire shows about 150,000 clones, 80% to 90% found once; its top ten account for approximately 15%. This CDR3 spans 16 amino acids. V was shortened by 0 bases and J by 0 bases, with 9 bases between the two germline ends. Germline V CDR1 and CDR2: GTSNPN, SVGIG (reference sequence).

V usage is TRBV30 and J usage is TRBJ1-6; D is ambiguous. The sequenced sample was peripheral blood. The sequence came from a woman between 35 and 50 years old with acute or convalescent COVID-19. DNA of the CDR3: TGTGCCTGGAGTGTTCGCAGTAACTCCTATAATTCACCCCTCCACTTT. Residues: CAWSVRSNSYNSPLHF.